Listed here are 17 T cell receptor beta chains from one sample, sequenced in a study of T cells in Graves' hyperthyroidism and ophthalmopathy. The investigators amplified TCR beta CDR3 regions from RNA transcripts. TCR CDR3 regions were first amplified by RT-PCR with HTBI primers. TCRdb re-derived calls from the multiplex PCR reads in MiXCR, one entry per CDR3 protein. The repertoire holds about 290,000 distinct CDR3 sequences, with roughly 15% as singletons. Sequenced input: blood. The receptors originated from a man in his thirties or forties with Graves' hyperthyroidism.

The table lists this clonotype with many counts. This chain links TRBV12-3 or TRBV12-4 with TRBJ1-6; no definite D call. Trimming stripped 2 bases from V and 7 bases from J, with 9 bases between. CDR3 length: 14 amino acids. CDR3 DNA: TGTGCCAGCAGTTTACGGCAGGACAATTCACCCCTCCACTTT. Translated, it gives CASSLRQDNSPLHF.

The chain is built from TRBV20-1 and TRBJ2-1; 8 nucleotides align to TRBD2. CDR1 is DFQATT and CDR2 is SNEGSKA in the germline V gene (reference sequence). After removal of 1 base from V and 2 bases from J, the junction contained 4 bases not matched to a gene. This CDR3 has 15 amino acids. CDR3 bases: TGCAGTGCTAGAGGAGCGGGAGTAACCTACAATGAGCAGTTCTTC. Translation: CSARGAGVTYNEQFF.

This clonotype appeared a few times. The chain employs TRBV20-1 and TRBJ1-2; D may be TRBD1 (6 bases). The CDR3 covers 13 residues. V was pared by 0 bases and J by 4 bases, with 9 bases between. Per germline, CDR1 DFQATT and CDR2 SNEGSKA (reference sequence). CDR3 sequence reads: CSARDDRSYGYTF. Written as DNA, the CDR3 is TGCAGTGCTAGAGATGACAGGAGCTATGGCTACACCTTC.

This clonotype was seen at least ten times. A junction end diverges from the germline sequence, so it may reflect a read error. This chain connects TRBV5-1 to TRBJ2-1, with unresolved D. CDR1 is SGHRS, CDR2 YFSETQ, per germline. This CDR3 is built from 12 residues. The CDR3 bases are TGTGCCAGCAGCCTACAGTACAATGAGCAGTTCTTC. Its translation: CASSLQYNEQFF.

This clonotype came up many times. This chain uses TRBV6-1 with TRBJ2-1; 10 nucleotides match TRBD2. The CDR3 is 14 residues long. The V segment lost 6 bases and the J segment 8 bases; nucleotides outside the gene matches: 7. CDR1 and CDR2 from the germline V gene are MNHNS and SASEGT. CDR3 protein: CASSDIAGGYEQFF. The CDR3 DNA reads as TGTGCCAGCAGCGATATAGCGGGAGGTTATGAGCAGTTCTTC.

The chain has TRBV7-3 and TRBJ2-3; 11 nucleotides align to TRBD1. The trim removed 4 bases at V and 5 bases at J, leaving 2 bases unmatched. Per germline, CDR1 SGHTA and CDR2 FQGTGA. There are 14 residues in the CDR3. The CDR3 reads CASSSDRGQDTQYF. The CDR3 nucleotides read TGTGCCAGCAGCTCGGACAGGGGGCAAGATACGCAGTATTTT.

This clonotype showed up just a few times. The chain links TRBV19 to TRBJ2-7, with TRBD2 matching 7 bases. The CDR3 is 15 amino acids. From germline, CDR1 is LNHDA and CDR2 SQIVND (reference sequence). Germline trimming cut 6 bases from V and 0 bases from J; bases unmatched to any gene: 8. The CDR3 loop reads CASSHGRYSSYEQYF. The CDR3 DNA is TGTGCCAGTAGCCACGGGAGGTATAGCTCCTACGAGCAGTACTTC.

The gene calls are TRBV5-1 and TRBJ2-7; 7 bases are a match to TRBD2. Per germline, CDR1 SGHRS and CDR2 YFSETQ. J lost 2 bases, V lost 7 bases, and 12 bases had no gene match. This CDR3 is built from 15 residues. Written as DNA, the CDR3 is TGCGCCAGCCGCCGGGGAGGGGAAATCACCTACGAGCAGTACTTC. Translating gives CASRRGGEITYEQYF.

This clonotype was recorded many times. This chain links TRBV29-1 with TRBJ2-7; TRBD2 aligns across 9 bases. The CDR3 is 13 residues long. V lost 7 bases to trimming and J lost 4 bases; unmatched junction nucleotides: 8. Germline assignment: CDR1 SQVTM and CDR2 ANQGSEA. The CDR3 region has the DNA TGCAGCGCAGGGACTAGCCTCATGTACGAGCAGTACTTC. It encodes CSAGTSLMYEQYF.

V is TRBV2 and J is TRBJ1-6; 7 nucleotides match TRBD1. The CDR3 is 15 amino acids. The germline gives CDR1 SNHLY, CDR2 FYNNEI. Trimming cost V 6 bases and J 8 bases; bases outside gene matches: 10. CDR3 sequence reads: CASRGRGIKDSPLHF. The CDR3, as DNA: TGTGCCAGCAGGGGCAGGGGGATTAAGGATTCACCCCTCCACTTT.

The chain couples TRBV6-4 to TRBJ2-2, with D perhaps assigned TRBD1 or TRBD2 (7 bases each). CDR3 length: 14 amino acids. Germline values: CDR1 MRHNA, CDR2 SNTAGT. Trimming took 6 bases from V and 5 from J, leaving 13 bases between them. CDR3 nucleotide sequence: TGTGCCAGCAGGGGGACAGCGGGGACCGGGGAGCTGTTTTTT. Residues: CASRGTAGTGELFF.

This clonotype was seen a handful of times. This sequence joins TRBV19 and TRBJ2-2; D remains ambiguous. Germline assignment: CDR1 LNHDA and CDR2 SQIVND (reference sequence). Trimming removed 5 bases at V and 3 bases at J, with 16 bases between. The CDR3 consists of 16 residues. The CDR3 here is CASSPRGPLDTGELFF. CDR3 coding DNA: TGTGCCAGTAGTCCACGAGGACCCTTGGACACCGGGGAGCTGTTTTTT.

This clonotype appeared many times. This chain links TRBV12-3 or TRBV12-4 with TRBJ2-3, with no clear D. There are 13 residues in the CDR3. V was shortened by 4 bases and J by 4 bases, with 9 bases between the two germline ends. CDR3 loop: CASSWSRPDTQYF. The CDR3 nucleotides read TGTGCCAGCAGTTGGTCTCGGCCAGATACGCAGTATTTT.

This clonotype came up many times. The chain joins TRBV6-6 to TRBJ2-5, with D possibly being TRBD1 (7 bases). V was clipped by 0 bases and J by 5 bases, with 10 bases between them. The germline CDR1 and CDR2 sequences are MNHNY and SVGAGI (reference sequence). The CDR3 runs 14 residues. The CDR3 reads CASSYSSGGETQYF. CDR3 coding DNA: TGTGCCAGCAGTTACTCGTCAGGGGGGGAGACCCAGTACTTC.

This clonotype has just a few counts. The CDR3 here is CATIGGQGADEQFF. The CDR3 region has the DNA TGTGCCACCATTGGGGGACAGGGGGCCGATGAGCAGTTCTTC. The chain recombines TRBV24-1 with TRBJ2-1; 12 bases fit TRBD1. V lost 8 bases to trimming and J lost 8 bases; unmatched junction nucleotides: 6. The CDR3 loop spans 14 amino acids. Germline CDR1 reads KGHDR; CDR2 reads SFDVKD.

This clonotype occurred many times. The V gene is TRBV18, the J gene TRBJ2-7; TRBD1 is a possible D gene (6 bases). The CDR3 runs 14 residues. Per the germline V gene, CDR1 is KGHSH and CDR2 is LQKENI. Trimming pared 1 base from V and 3 bases from J, leaving 10 bases between. The CDR3 DNA follows: TGTGCCAGCTCACCACAAAAGGGGGACTACGAGCAGTACTTC. It yields the protein CASSPQKGDYEQYF.

This clonotype was counted at least ten times. The genes are TRBV2 and TRBJ2-3; D gene uncertain. Trimming removed 2 bases from V and 10 bases from J, with 7 bases in between. CDR1 and CDR2 from the germline V gene are SNHLY and FYNNEI. The CDR3 sequence is 11 residues long. The CDR3 is CASSERPPQYF. The CDR3 DNA sequence: TGTGCCAGCAGTGAACGGCCGCCGCAGTATTTT.